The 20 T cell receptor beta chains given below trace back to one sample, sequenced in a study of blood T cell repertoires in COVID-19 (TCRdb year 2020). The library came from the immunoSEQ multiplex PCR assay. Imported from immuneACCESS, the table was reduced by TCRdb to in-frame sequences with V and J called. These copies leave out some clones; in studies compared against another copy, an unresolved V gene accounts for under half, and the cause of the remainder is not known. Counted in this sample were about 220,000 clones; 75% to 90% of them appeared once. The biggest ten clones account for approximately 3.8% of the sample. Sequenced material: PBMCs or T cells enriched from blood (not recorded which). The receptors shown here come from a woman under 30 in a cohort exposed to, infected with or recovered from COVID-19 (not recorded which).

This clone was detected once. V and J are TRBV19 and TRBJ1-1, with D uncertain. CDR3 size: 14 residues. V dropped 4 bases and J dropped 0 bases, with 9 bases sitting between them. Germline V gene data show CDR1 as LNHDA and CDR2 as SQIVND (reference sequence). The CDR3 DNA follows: TGTGCCAGTAGTACCTCAACAGTGAACACTGAAGCTTTCTTT. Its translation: CASSTSTVNTEAFF.

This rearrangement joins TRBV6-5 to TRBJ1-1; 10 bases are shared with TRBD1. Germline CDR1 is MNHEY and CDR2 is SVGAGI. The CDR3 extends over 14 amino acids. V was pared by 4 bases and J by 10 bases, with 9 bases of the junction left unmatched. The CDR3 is CASSWGTGERRAFF. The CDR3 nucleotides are TGTGCCAGCAGTTGGGGGACAGGGGAAAGGAGAGCTTTCTTT.

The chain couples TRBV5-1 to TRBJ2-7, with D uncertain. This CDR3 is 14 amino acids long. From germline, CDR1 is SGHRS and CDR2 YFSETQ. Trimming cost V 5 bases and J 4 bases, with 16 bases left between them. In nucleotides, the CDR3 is TGCGCCAGCAGTGTTGGTCAGTCAATTTACGAGCAGTACTTC. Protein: CASSVGQSIYEQYF.

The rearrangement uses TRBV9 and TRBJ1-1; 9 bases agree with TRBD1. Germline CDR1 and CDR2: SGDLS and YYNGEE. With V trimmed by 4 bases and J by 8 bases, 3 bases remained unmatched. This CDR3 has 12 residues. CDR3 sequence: CASSPGQGEAFF. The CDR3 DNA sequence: TGTGCCAGCAGCCCGGGACAGGGAGAAGCTTTCTTT.

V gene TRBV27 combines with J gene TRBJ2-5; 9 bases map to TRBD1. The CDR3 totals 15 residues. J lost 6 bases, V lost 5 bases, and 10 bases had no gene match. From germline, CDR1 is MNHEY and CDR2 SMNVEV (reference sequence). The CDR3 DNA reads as TGTGCCAGCAGTAGAGCCCAGACAGGGGGTCAGACCCAGTACTTC. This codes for CASSRAQTGGQTQYF.

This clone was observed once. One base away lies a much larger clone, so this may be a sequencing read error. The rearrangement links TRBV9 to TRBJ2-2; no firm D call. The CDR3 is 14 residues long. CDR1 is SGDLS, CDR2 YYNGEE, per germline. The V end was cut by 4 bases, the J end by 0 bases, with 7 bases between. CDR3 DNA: TGTGCCAGCAGCACGAGATCGAACACCGGGGAGCTGTTTTTT. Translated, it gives CASSTRSNTGELFF.

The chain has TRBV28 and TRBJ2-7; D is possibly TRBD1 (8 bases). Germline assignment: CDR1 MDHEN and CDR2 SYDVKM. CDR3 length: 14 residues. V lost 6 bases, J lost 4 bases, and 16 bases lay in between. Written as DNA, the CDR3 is TGTGCCAGCAGGCCAACAGGGGGGGGTTACGAGCAGTACTTC. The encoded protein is CASRPTGGGYEQYF.

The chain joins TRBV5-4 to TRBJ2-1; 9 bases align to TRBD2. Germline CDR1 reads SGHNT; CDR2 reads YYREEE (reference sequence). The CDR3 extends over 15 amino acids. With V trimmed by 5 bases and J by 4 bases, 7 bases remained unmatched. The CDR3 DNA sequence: TGTGCCAGCAGGGTAGCGGGAGTGGCATACAATGAGCAGTTCTTC. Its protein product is CASRVAGVAYNEQFF.

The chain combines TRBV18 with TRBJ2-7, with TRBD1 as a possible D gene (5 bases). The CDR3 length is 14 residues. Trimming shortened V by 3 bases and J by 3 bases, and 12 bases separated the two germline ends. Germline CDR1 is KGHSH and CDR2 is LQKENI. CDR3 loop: CASSPIQGHYEQYF. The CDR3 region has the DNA TGTGCCAGCTCACCTATCCAGGGTCACTACGAGCAGTACTTC.

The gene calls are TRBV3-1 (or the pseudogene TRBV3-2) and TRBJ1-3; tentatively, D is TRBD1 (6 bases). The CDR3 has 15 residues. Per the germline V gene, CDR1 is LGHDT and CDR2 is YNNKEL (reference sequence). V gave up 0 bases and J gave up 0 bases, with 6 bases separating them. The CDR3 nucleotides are TGTGCCAGCAGCCAAGAGGGACACTCTGGAAACACCATATATTTT. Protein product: CASSQEGHSGNTIYF.

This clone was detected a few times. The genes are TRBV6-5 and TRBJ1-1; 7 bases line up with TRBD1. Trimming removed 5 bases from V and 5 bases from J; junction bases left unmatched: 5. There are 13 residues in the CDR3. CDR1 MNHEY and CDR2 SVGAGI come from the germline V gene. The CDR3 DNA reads TGTGCCAGCAGTACAGGGGAAGGGACTGAAGCTTTCTTT. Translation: CASSTGEGTEAFF.

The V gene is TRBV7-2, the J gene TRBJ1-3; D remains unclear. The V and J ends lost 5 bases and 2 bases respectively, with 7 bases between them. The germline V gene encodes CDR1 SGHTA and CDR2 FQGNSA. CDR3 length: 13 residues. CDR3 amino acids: CASSPSAGNTIYF. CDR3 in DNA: TGTGCCAGCAGCCCCAGCGCTGGAAACACCATATATTTT.

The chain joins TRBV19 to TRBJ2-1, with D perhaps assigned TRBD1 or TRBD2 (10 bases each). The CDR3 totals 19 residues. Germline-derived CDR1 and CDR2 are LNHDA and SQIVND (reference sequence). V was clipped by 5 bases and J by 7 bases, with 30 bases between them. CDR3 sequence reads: CASSFLPGQGLAGVNEQFF. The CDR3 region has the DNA TGTGCCAGTAGTTTCCTCCCGGGACAGGGGCTAGCGGGAGTTAATGAGCAGTTCTTC.

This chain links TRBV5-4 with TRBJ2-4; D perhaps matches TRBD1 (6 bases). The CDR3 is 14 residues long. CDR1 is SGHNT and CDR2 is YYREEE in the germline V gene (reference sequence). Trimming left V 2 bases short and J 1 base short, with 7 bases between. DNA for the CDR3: TGTGCCAGCAGCTTTACAGGGGCCAAAAACATTCAGTACTTC. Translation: CASSFTGAKNIQYF.

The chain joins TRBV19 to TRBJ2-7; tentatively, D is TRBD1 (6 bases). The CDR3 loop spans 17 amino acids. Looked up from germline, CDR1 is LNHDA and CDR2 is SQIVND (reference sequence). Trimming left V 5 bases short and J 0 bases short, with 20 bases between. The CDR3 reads CASSLGRKDSYSYEQYF. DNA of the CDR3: TGTGCCAGTAGTCTCGGTAGGAAGGACAGTTACTCCTACGAGCAGTACTTC.

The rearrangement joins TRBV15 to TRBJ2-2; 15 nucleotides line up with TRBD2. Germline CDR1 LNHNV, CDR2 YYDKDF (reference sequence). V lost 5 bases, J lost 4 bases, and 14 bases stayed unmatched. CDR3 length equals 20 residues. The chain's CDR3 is CATSGKHGLAGGSRTGELFF. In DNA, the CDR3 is TGTGCCACCAGCGGAAAACACGGACTAGCGGGAGGGTCCCGCACCGGGGAGCTGTTTTTT.

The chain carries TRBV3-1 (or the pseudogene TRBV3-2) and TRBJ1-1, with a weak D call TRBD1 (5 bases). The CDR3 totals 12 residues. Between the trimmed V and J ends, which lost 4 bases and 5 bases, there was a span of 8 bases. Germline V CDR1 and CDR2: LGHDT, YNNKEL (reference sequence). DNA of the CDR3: TGTGCCAGCAGCCGACCAGGGACTGAAGCTTTCTTT. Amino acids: CASSRPGTEAFF.

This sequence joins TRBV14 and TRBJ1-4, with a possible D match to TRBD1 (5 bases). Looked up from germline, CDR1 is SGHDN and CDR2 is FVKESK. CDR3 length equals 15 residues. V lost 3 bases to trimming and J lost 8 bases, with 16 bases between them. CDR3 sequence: CASSHRLGQGEKLFF. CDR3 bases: TGTGCCAGCAGCCATAGATTGGGGCAGGGAGAAAAACTGTTTTTT. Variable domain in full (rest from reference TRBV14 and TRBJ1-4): EAGVTQFPSHSVIEKGQTVTLRCDPISGHDNLYWYRRVMGKEIKFLLHFVKESKQDESGMPNNRFLAERTGGTYSTLKVQPAELEDSGVYFCASSHRLGQGEKLFFGSGTQLSVL.

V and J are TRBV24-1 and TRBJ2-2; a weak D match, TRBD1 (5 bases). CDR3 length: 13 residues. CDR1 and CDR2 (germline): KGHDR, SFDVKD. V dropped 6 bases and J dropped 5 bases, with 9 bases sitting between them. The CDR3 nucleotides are TGTGCCACCAGTTCACAGGAGACCGGGGAGCTGTTTTTT. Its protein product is CATSSQETGELFF.

CDR3 protein: CASSSRDRGLFEQFF. CDR3 bases: TGTGCCAGCAGTAGCCGGGACAGGGGGCTTTTTGAGCAGTTCTTC. This chain links TRBV6-5 with TRBJ2-1; 12 positions match TRBD1. V was clipped by 5 bases and J by 9 bases; unmatched bases: 8. Germline loops: CDR1 MNHEY, CDR2 SVGAGI. The CDR3 has 15 residues.